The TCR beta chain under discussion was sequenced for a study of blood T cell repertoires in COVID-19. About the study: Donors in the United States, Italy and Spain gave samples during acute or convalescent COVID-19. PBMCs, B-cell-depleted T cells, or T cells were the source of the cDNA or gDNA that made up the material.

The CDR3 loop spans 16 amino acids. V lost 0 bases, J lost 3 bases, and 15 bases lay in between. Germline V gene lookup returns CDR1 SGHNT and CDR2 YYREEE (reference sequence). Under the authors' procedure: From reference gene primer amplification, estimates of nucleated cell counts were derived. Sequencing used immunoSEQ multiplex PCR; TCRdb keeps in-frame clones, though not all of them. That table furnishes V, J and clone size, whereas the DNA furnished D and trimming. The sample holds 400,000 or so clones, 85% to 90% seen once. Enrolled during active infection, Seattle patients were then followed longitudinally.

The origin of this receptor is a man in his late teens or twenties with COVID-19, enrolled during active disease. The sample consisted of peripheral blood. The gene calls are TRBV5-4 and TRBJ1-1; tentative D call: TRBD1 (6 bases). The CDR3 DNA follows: TGTGCCAGCAGCTTGGAAATCGGGGGGCGCGACACTGAAGCTTTCTTT. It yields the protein CASSLEIGGRDTEAFF.